This T cell receptor beta chain is from a study of T cells in Graves' hyperthyroidism and ophthalmopathy. This CDR3 spans 11 amino acids. The germline CDR1 and CDR2 sequences are DFQATT and SNEGSKA (reference sequence). Trimming shortened V by 4 bases and J by 6 bases, and 7 bases separated the two germline ends. Broader study findings: Most thyroid clonotypes that were expanded above 0.001 also turned up in blood.

RNA transcripts provided the source from which TCR beta CDR3 regions were amplified. HTBI primers were the set used in a first-round RT-PCR of the TCR CDR3. TCRdb re-analysed the multiplex PCR reads in MiXCR, keeping a single row per CDR3 protein. The table lists about 400,000 distinct CDR3 sequences, roughly 15% of them singletons, with roughly 20% in the top ten. Based on clinical symptoms, serum thyroxine and TRAb, thyroid ultrasound and orbital computed tomography, diagnoses were reached. Remarks on this clonotype: Its target is unknown.

The source is a woman aged 55-70 years with Graves' ophthalmopathy. Sample: blood. The rearrangement uses TRBV20-1 and TRBJ2-4; D is uncertain. The DNA for the CDR3 is TGCAGTGCTACTTTGTCAAACATTCAGTACTTC. As protein: CSATLSNIQYF.